The following is a T cell receptor beta chain sequence with its context. Its specificity is unknown. This record comes from a study of cytomegalovirus exposure and HLA in healthy donors. Broader study findings: The investigators catalogued about 170 TCR beta chains as cytomegalovirus-associated. The authors later found most CMV-associated TCR beta chains appeared HLA-restricted.

The CDR3 extends over 15 amino acids. Germline V gives CDR1 MDHEN, CDR2 SYDVKM. V lost 3 bases to trimming and J lost 6 bases; unmatched junction nucleotides: 5. Researchers ran the PCR with 60 Vbeta and 13 Jbeta primers. The data were produced by immunoSEQ multiplex PCR, yet TCRdb's version contains in-frame clones alone and is incomplete. This repertoire shows around 190,000 clones, 70% to 90% found once; its top ten account for under 2%. The rearrangement uses TRBV28 and TRBJ2-1; 10 bases are shared with TRBD1. Material: PBMCs. The receptor was isolated from a young woman in good health and CMV-seronegative. The CDR3, as DNA: TGTGCCAGCAGTTTCTTCCGGACAGGGGGCAATGAGCAGTTCTTC. This encodes CASSFFRTGGNEQFF.